The 17 T cell receptor beta chains below come from one sample, sequenced in a study of blood T cells in healthy people across ages. The second PCR ran about 6 to 11 cycles with a sample-barcoded 5' primer and J-beta primers. One entry per CDR3 protein results from TCRdb running MiXCR on the 5' RACE reads. This sample has about a million distinct CDR3 sequences, with 35% to 40% found just once. The sequencing input was blood. These receptors were taken from a man younger than 35 in good health.

Only a few counts were recorded for this clonotype. One end of the junction varies from germline; a read error may be responsible. CDR3 protein: CASSRREGGSYNEQFF. The DNA for the CDR3 is TGTGCCAGCAGTCGGCGGGAGGGGGGCTCCTACAATGAGCAGTTCTTC. This sequence joins TRBV4-1 and TRBJ2-1; 9 bases map to TRBD2. The CDR3 spans 16 residues. The germline CDR1 and CDR2 sequences are MGHRA and YSYEKL.

This clonotype was detected ten times or more. This chain uses TRBV14 with TRBJ2-1; D unresolved. The CDR3 runs to 13 residues. V dropped 1 base and J dropped 3 bases, with 4 bases sitting between them. CDR1 and CDR2 (germline): SGHDN, FVKESK. CDR3 sequence reads: CASSQALYNEQFF. The CDR3 DNA sequence: TGTGCCAGCAGCCAAGCTCTCTACAATGAGCAGTTCTTC.

CDR3 protein: CSGFRLGPTTEAFF. CDR3 bases: TGCAGCGGTTTCCGACTGGGGCCTACGACTGAAGCTTTCTTT. The rearrangement links TRBV29-1 to TRBJ1-1; tentatively, D is TRBD1 (5 bases). CDR3 length: 14 residues. The V end lost 7 bases, the J end lost 5 bases, and 20 bases lay between the germline ends. Germline V gene data show CDR1 as SQVTM and CDR2 as ANQGSEA.

The chain uses TRBV28 and TRBJ1-2, with D tentatively TRBD1 (6 bases). Germline V gene sequence: CDR1 MDHEN, CDR2 SYDVKM. The V and J ends lost 6 bases and 4 bases respectively, with 12 bases between them. The CDR3 has 13 residues. This chain's CDR3 is CASSQTGRYGYTF. The CDR3 coding sequence is TGTGCCAGCAGCCAAACAGGGCGCTATGGCTACACCTTC.

Comment on this clonotype: Just one base apart from a much larger clone, this may be a read error. J is TRBJ2-4 and V is TRBV24-1; D might be TRBD1 (5 bases). The end of the DNA aligns better with TRBJ2-7, so the J call may be wrong. The V gene's germline CDR1 is KGHDR and CDR2 SFDVKD. The CDR3 has 13 residues. This CDR3 reads CATSVQGDSEQYF. CDR3 DNA sequence: TGTGCCACCAGTGTGCAGGGCGATAGCGAGCAGTACTTC.

This clonotype was picked up a small number of times. V is TRBV11-2 and J is TRBJ1-2, with D uncertain. Between the trimmed V and J ends, which lost 4 bases and 3 bases, there was a span of 18 bases. CDR3 length equals 16 residues. From germline, CDR1 is SGHAT and CDR2 FQNNGV. The CDR3, as DNA: TGTGCCAGCAGCTCCCCGGCGTGGGTGATTGACTATGGCTACACCTTC. Protein product: CASSSPAWVIDYGYTF.

The chain combines TRBV7-3 with TRBJ2-5; D is tentatively TRBD1 or TRBD2 (7 bases each). The CDR3 runs to 15 residues. The V and J ends lost 2 bases and 1 base respectively, with 11 bases between them. Germline CDR1 and CDR2: SGHTA and FQGTGA. The CDR3 region has the DNA TGTGCCAGCAGCTTACAGGGGGGGTTCCAAGAGACCCAGTACTTC. Protein: CASSLQGGFQETQYF. Full variable domain (missing parts from reference TRBV7-3 and TRBJ2-5): GAGVSQTPSNKVTEKGKYVELRCDPISGHTALYWYRQSLGQGPEFLIYFQGTGAADDSGLPNDRFFAVRPEGSVSTLKIQRTERGDSAVYLCASSLQGGFQETQYFGPGTRLLVL.

This clonotype was seen a handful of times. The chain recombines TRBV10-3 with TRBJ1-2; no definite D call. CDR3 length: 12 amino acids. Trimming removed 3 bases from V and 4 bases from J, with 6 bases in between. From germline, CDR1 is ENHRY and CDR2 SYGVKD. CDR3 sequence reads: CAISDGGYGYTF. The CDR3 DNA follows: TGTGCCATCAGTGATGGAGGCTATGGCTACACCTTC.

V gene TRBV19 combines with J gene TRBJ2-5, with D possibly being TRBD2 (5 bases). CDR3 size: 15 residues. CDR1 LNHDA and CDR2 SQIVND come from the germline V gene (reference sequence). Trimming removed 4 bases at V and 5 bases at J, with 17 bases between. The CDR3 reads CASSTRSGRGETQYF. For the CDR3, the DNA is TGTGCCAGTAGTACGCGATCGGGTCGGGGTGAGACCCAGTACTTC.

V and J are TRBV6-5 and TRBJ1-4, with TRBD1 matching 7 bases. The CDR3 totals 15 residues. Germline loops: CDR1 MNHEY, CDR2 SVGAGI. The trim removed 6 bases at V and 6 bases at J, leaving 10 bases unmatched. For the CDR3, the DNA is TGTGCCAGCAGCCCGGAAGACAGGGTTTATGAAAAACTGTTTTTT. Amino acid sequence: CASSPEDRVYEKLFF.

The CDR3 nucleotides are TGTGCCAGCAGTTTACGGAGCGGGGGGGCTAGCTGGAATGAGCAGTTCTTC. Its protein product is CASSLRSGGASWNEQFF. The chain combines TRBV28 with TRBJ2-1; 10 bases map to TRBD2. Germline V CDR1 and CDR2: MDHEN, SYDVKM. This CDR3 is built from 17 residues. Trimming at V came to 2 bases and at J to 7 bases, leaving 11 bases not matched to a gene.

This clonotype occurred a few times. The rearrangement links TRBV4-3 to TRBJ1-2; no reliable D call. The germline V gene encodes CDR1 LGHNA and CDR2 YSLEER. V was pared by 0 bases and J by 5 bases, with 10 bases between. The CDR3 is 14 residues long. Here the CDR3 reads CASSQDLDGYGYTF. In DNA, the CDR3 is TGCGCCAGCAGCCAAGATTTGGACGGATATGGCTACACCTTC.

The table lists this clonotype with a few counts. This sequence joins TRBV5-4 and TRBJ2-4, with D unresolved. Germline V lookup: CDR1 SGHNT, CDR2 YYREEE (reference sequence). CDR3 length: 14 amino acids. Trimming pared 2 bases from V and 5 bases from J, leaving 11 bases between. The CDR3 region is CASSFRSPENIQYF. In DNA form, the CDR3 reads TGTGCCAGCAGCTTCAGGAGCCCGGAAAACATTCAGTACTTC.

A remark on this clonotype: A read error may account for a junction end that differs from germline. The chain uses TRBV20-1 and TRBJ2-2; D gene uncertain. Looked up from germline, CDR1 is DFQATT and CDR2 is SNEGSKA (reference sequence). The CDR3 has 13 amino acids. The CDR3 DNA is TGCAGTGCCAGAGAAACGGTCACCGGGGAGCTGTTTTTT. The encoded protein is CSARETVTGELFF.

This clonotype was counted between two and nine times. The genes are TRBV20-1 and TRBJ2-5; 7 bases map to TRBD2. V shed 5 bases and J 5 bases; nucleotides not matched to a gene: 2. Germline lookup yields CDR1 DFQATT and CDR2 SNEGSKA (reference sequence). This CDR3 has 11 residues. The CDR3 protein is CSAWGGETQYF. Here the CDR3 DNA reads TGCAGTGCTTGGGGGGGTGAGACCCAGTACTTC.

About this clonotype itself: This sequence may be a read error, since a much larger clone differs from it by one base. V usage is TRBV28 and J usage is TRBJ2-3, with D perhaps matching TRBD1 (6 bases). Germline CDR1 reads MDHEN; CDR2 reads SYDVKM. The CDR3 has 14 residues. V was cut by 10 bases and J by 6 bases, with 20 bases left in between. The CDR3 coding sequence is TGTGCCAATGCGGCGCAGGGGAGAGGTGATACGCAGTATTTT. This gives the protein CANAAQGRGDTQYF.

In its sample, this clonotype was seen many times. The genes are TRBV25-1 and TRBJ2-1; 7 nucleotides match TRBD2. Germline trimming cut 4 bases from V and 3 bases from J; bases unmatched to any gene: 0. CDR1 and CDR2 (germline): MGHDK, SYGVNS. There are 13 residues in the CDR3. The CDR3: CASSGGGYNEQFF. DNA for the CDR3: TGTGCCAGCAGTGGGGGGGGCTACAATGAGCAGTTCTTC.